A selection of T cell receptor beta chains follows, all from one sample in a study of blood T cell repertoires in COVID-19. Assay used: immunoSEQ multiplex PCR; TCRdb lists only in-frame clones, some missing. The sample yields 200,000 to 250,000 clones, around 90% seen once. Sequences were obtained from PBMCs or T cells enriched from blood (not recorded which). The receptors were sampled from a woman in her 30s who had been exposed to COVID-19. The CDR3 runs from the conserved cysteine through the conserved F or W. Fields, in order: V gene, J gene, D gene, CDR3 protein. A D gene is named only where the DNA matches it firmly.

TRBV5-1,TRBJ2-1,.,CASSVRSGKNEQFF
TRBV28,TRBJ1-5,TRBD1,CASSTGQGRNQPQHF
TRBV5-1,TRBJ1-2,TRBD1,CASSTGDREGYGYTF
TRBV6-4,TRBJ2-1,TRBD2,CASPGTSGMGEQFF
TRBV7-8,TRBJ2-2,TRBD2,CASSYDLAGSGTGELFF
TRBV28,TRBJ2-1,TRBD1,CASRASGGYNEQFF
TRBV3-1/TRBV3-2,TRBJ2-1,TRBD2,CASSQMLAGDNEQFF
TRBV6-1,TRBJ2-1,TRBD2,CASSEGRLAGGYNEQFF
TRBV18,TRBJ2-3,TRBD2,CASSPWTSGNLADTQYF
TRBV27,TRBJ2-1,.,CASSPSPPNEQFF
TRBV5-1,TRBJ1-5,TRBD1,CASSLQGNSQPQHF
TRBV7-9,TRBJ1-2,.,CASSTPGDPSGYTF